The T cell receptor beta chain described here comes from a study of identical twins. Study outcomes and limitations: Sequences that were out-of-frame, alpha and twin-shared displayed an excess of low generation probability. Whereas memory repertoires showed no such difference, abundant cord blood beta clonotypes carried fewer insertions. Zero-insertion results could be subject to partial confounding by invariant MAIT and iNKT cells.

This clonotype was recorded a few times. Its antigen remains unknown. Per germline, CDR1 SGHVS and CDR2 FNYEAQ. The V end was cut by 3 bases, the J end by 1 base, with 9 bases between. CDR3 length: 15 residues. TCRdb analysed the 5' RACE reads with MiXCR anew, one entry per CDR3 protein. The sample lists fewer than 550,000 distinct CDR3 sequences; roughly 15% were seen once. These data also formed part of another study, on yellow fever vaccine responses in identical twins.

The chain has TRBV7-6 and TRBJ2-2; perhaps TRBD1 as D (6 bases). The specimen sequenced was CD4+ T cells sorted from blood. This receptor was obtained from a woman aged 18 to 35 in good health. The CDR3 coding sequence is TGTGCCAGCAGCTTTGAGGGACAGAACACCGGGGAGCTGTTTTTT. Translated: CASSFEGQNTGELFF.